These 3 T cell receptor beta chains share one sample of origin, sequenced in a study of blood T cell repertoires in COVID-19. Data came from immunoSEQ multiplex PCR; TCRdb stores just in-frame clones and leaves some out. The data show some 74,000 clones, roughly 87% seen once. Sample: peripheral blood. The origin of the receptors is a man in his fifties with acute or convalescent COVID-19.

The CDR3: CASSQDRGVGEQFF. The DNA for the CDR3 is TGTGCCAGCAGCCAGGACAGGGGGGTCGGTGAGCAGTTCTTC. This chain connects TRBV4-2 to TRBJ2-1; 10 bases fit TRBD1. Germline assignment: CDR1 LGHNA and CDR2 YNFKEQ. Germline trimming cut 3 bases from V and 9 bases from J; bases unmatched to any gene: 5. There are 14 residues in the CDR3.

V usage is TRBV27 and J usage is TRBJ2-5; TRBD1 agrees at 8 bases. Per germline, CDR1 MNHEY and CDR2 SMNVEV (reference sequence). The CDR3 length is 14 residues. Unmatched junction bases numbered 3, after V lost 3 bases and J lost 3 bases. The DNA of the CDR3 is TGTGCCAGCAGTTTGGACAGGGACGAAGAGACCCAGTACTTC. It encodes CASSLDRDEETQYF.

V and J are TRBV5-1 and TRBJ2-7, with D perhaps TRBD1 (7 bases). This CDR3 region has 15 residues. Germline V lookup: CDR1 SGHRS, CDR2 YFSETQ. The V end lost 4 bases, the J end lost 1 base, and 15 bases lay between the germline ends. The CDR3 spells CASSPGGTESYEQYF. Here the CDR3 DNA reads TGCGCCAGCAGCCCGGGCGGGACAGAATCCTACGAGCAGTACTTC.